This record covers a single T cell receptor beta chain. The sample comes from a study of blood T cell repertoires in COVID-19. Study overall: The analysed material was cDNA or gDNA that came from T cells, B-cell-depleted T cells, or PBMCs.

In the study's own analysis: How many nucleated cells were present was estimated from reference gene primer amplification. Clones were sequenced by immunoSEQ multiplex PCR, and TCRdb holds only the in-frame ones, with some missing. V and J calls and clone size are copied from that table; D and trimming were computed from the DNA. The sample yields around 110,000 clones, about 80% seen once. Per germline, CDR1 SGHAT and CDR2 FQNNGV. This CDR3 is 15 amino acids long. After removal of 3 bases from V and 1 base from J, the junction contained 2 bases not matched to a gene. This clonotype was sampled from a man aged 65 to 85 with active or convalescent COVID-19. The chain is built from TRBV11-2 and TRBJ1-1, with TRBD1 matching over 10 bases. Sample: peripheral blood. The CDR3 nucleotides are TGTGCCAGCAGCTTGACAGGGGGCGAGAACACTGAAGCTTTCTTT. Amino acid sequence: CASSLTGGENTEAFF.